This T cell receptor (beta chain) stems from a study of metastatic and nonmetastatic thyroid tumors. Study-wide context: From malignant and benign thyroid patients, repertoires in blood and in tumor or nodule tissue were compared. Study results and limitations: In both blood and tumor samples, TCR beta diversity was reported significantly higher for malignant than benign nodules.

Prior to thyroid surgery, none of the patients had received any treatment. Germline CDR1 SNHLY, CDR2 FYNNEI. CDR3 length: 16 residues. The germline V and J ends were trimmed by 4 bases and 0 bases, with 13 bases remaining between them. Notes on this clone: What it binds is unknown.

TCRdb reprocessed the PCR reads via MiXCR. This table holds 25,000 to 30,000 clones, 15% to 20% found once. The source material was blood. The TCR was taken from a female donor with papillary thyroid cancer or a benign thyroid nodule (not recorded which). Some clones in this sample may be carry-over from other donors' samples. The rearrangement links TRBV2 to TRBJ2-1; D not certain. CDR3 in DNA: TGTGCCAGCAGTGGGCAGTTCCTCAGCTCCTACAATGAGCAGTTCTTC. This translates into CASSGQFLSSYNEQFF.